These T cell receptor beta chains were read from a single sample in a study of cytomegalovirus exposure and HLA in healthy donors. Clones were sequenced by immunoSEQ multiplex PCR, and TCRdb holds only the in-frame ones, with some missing. Among about 93,000 clones listed, 70% to 80% were seen once. Sequencing was done on a sample of PBMCs. These receptors all come from a man aged 25-40 years in good health and CMV-seronegative. The CDR3 runs from the conserved cysteine through the conserved F or W. A D gene is named only where the DNA matches it firmly. Rows give clone size only sometimes, using once, few, many, or a class for an expanded clone.

J gene | clone size | V gene | D gene | CDR3 DNA | CDR3 protein
TRBJ1-4 | - | TRBV19 | TRBD1 | TGTGCCAGTAGTTACGAGAACAGGGGATCTGAAAAACTGTTTTTT | CASSYENRGSEKLFF
TRBJ2-1 | once | TRBV10-3 | TRBD1 | TGTGCCATCAGTGAGCGAAGGGACAGGGGGCTCCTCAACAATGAGCAGTTCTTC | CAISERRDRGLLNNEQFF
TRBJ2-3 | - | TRBV9 | TRBD1 | TGTGCCAGCAGCCCGGCGGGACAGGGGAGAGATACGCAGTATTTT | CASSPAGQGRDTQYF
TRBJ1-5 | - | TRBV28 | - | TGTGCCAGCAGTTTATCAGGGGTTTGGGATCAGCCCCAGCATTTT | CASSLSGVWDQPQHF
TRBJ2-3 | once | TRBV4-2 | TRBD1 | TGTGCCAGCAGCCAAGAACAGGGGGCGCGAGATACGCAGTATTTT | CASSQEQGARDTQYF
TRBJ2-2 | - | TRBV4-3 | - | TGCGCCAGCAGCCAAGTACAGGAGTGGACCGGGGAGCTGTTTTTT | CASSQVQEWTGELFF
TRBJ1-5 | once | TRBV2 | - | TGTGCCAGCAGCGCTACAGGCCGTCAGCCCCAGCATTTT | CASSATGRQPQHF
TRBJ1-2 | - | TRBV6-6 | - | TGTGCCAGCAACCTAGCGGGGGGGGGCATCTATGGCTACACCTTC | CASNLAGGGIYGYTF
TRBJ2-3 | - | TRBV5-6 | TRBD2 | TGTGCCAGCAGTGGGGGTTCTGGGGGGGTCACAGATACGCAGTATTTT | CASSGGSGGVTDTQYF
TRBJ1-6 | - | TRBV5-4 | TRBD1 | TGTGCCAGCAGCGTAGGGACAGTCTATAATTCACCCCTCCACTTT | CASSVGTVYNSPLHF
TRBJ1-5 | - | TRBV5-8 | TRBD1 | TGTGCCAGCAGCCAAGACAGGGGGATTCAGCCCCAGCATTTT | CASSQDRGIQPQHF
TRBJ2-6 | medium-sized | TRBV10-2 | - | TGCGCCAGCTCAGGCTTTCTCGTCTCTGGGGCCAACGTCCTGACTTTC | CASSGFLVSGANVLTF
TRBJ1-1 | - | TRBV9 | TRBD1 | TGTGCCAGCAGCGTAGCCACAGGGGTTATGAACACTGAAGCTTTCTTT | CASSVATGVMNTEAFF
TRBJ1-4 | - | TRBV7-9 | - | TGTGCCAGCAGCTTAGAGTCAGCAACTAATGAAAAACTGTTTTTT | CASSLESATNEKLFF
TRBJ2-3 | - | TRBV5-1 | - | TGCGCCAGCAGCTTGGCGGCGGGTAGCACAGATACGCAGTATTTT | CASSLAAGSTDTQYF
TRBJ2-1 | few | TRBV4-3 | TRBD1 | TGCGCCAGCAGCCATAACACCGGGACAGGCGGAAATGAGCAGTTCTTC | CASSHNTGTGGNEQFF
TRBJ2-1 | - | TRBV29-1 | TRBD2 | TGCAGCGCTACTAGCGGGGCTCAATCCTACAATGAGCAGTTCTTC | CSATSGAQSYNEQFF